One and the same sample provided the 19 T cell receptor beta chains below, sequenced in a study of T-cell memory formation after mild COVID-19. TCRdb called the 5' RACE reads again in MiXCR, with one record for every CDR3 protein. The sample carries around 300,000 distinct CDR3 sequences, roughly a fifth recorded once. The source material was PBMCs or a T cell subset sorted from them (not recorded which). The origin of the receptors is a man between 18 and 29 years old who had mild COVID-19 (a few samples of this study predate the infection). Cell type and time point are not known.

This chain uses TRBV6-1 with TRBJ2-5, with unresolved D. V shed 2 bases and J shed 4 bases, with 5 bases lying between them. The CDR3 runs 12 residues. CDR1 is MNHNS and CDR2 is SASEGT in the germline V gene. CDR3 sequence (DNA): TGTGCCAGCAGTGAACTGGTAGAGACCCAGTACTTC. Its protein is CASSELVETQYF.

The rearrangement joins TRBV7-7 to TRBJ2-3; no clear D. V dropped 7 bases and J dropped 6 bases, with 14 bases sitting between them. The CDR3 is 13 residues long. Germline V gene data show CDR1 as SSHAT and CDR2 as FNYEAQ (reference sequence). The CDR3 nucleotides read TGTGCCAGCACCAGGCTAGAGGCGGATACGCAGTATTTT. Protein: CASTRLEADTQYF.

This clonotype was counted between two and nine times. The chain links TRBV10-2 to TRBJ2-2, with 8 bases identical to TRBD2. CDR3 length: 15 amino acids. Germline trimming cut 10 bases from V and 4 bases from J; bases unmatched to any gene: 11. Germline V gives CDR1 WSHSY, CDR2 SAAADI. CDR3 residues: CAILPTGGSTGELFF. As DNA, the CDR3 is TGCGCCATACTTCCTACGGGGGGGAGCACCGGGGAGCTGTTTTTT.

V and J are TRBV20-1 and TRBJ1-5; D perhaps matches TRBD1 (6 bases). The CDR3 is made up of 15 amino acids. Per the germline V gene, CDR1 is DFQATT and CDR2 is SNEGSKA (reference sequence). The V and J ends lost 0 bases and 3 bases respectively, with 12 bases between them. CDR3 bases: TGCAGTGCTAGAGAAATTCAGGGGAACAATCAGCCCCAGCATTTT. Protein sequence: CSAREIQGNNQPQHF.

The table lists this clonotype with a few counts. This chain links TRBV20-1 with TRBJ2-5; 9 nucleotides align to TRBD1. In germline, CDR1 is DFQATT, CDR2 SNEGSKA (reference sequence). J lost 7 bases, V lost 6 bases, and 15 bases had no gene match. This CDR3 spans 15 amino acids. The CDR3 DNA reads as TGCAGTGCCCAACAGCCAGGGACAGGGTTCGGGACCCAGTACTTC. This sequence encodes CSAQQPGTGFGTQYF.

There are a few counts of this clonotype. This rearrangement joins TRBV4-3 to TRBJ2-3, with 8 nucleotides matching TRBD2. CDR1 and CDR2 from the germline V gene are LGHNA and YSLEER. The CDR3 is made up of 19 amino acids. V gave up 1 base and J gave up 0 bases; unmatched junction bases: 12. The CDR3, as DNA: TGCGCCAGCAGCCAAGGGTTCGGGATTAGCGGGGTGAGCACAGATACGCAGTATTTT. This codes for CASSQGFGISGVSTDTQYF.

Only a few counts were recorded for this clonotype. The chain has TRBV5-1 and TRBJ2-1, with 10 bases matching TRBD2. CDR3 length: 15 amino acids. J lost 7 bases, V lost 1 base, and 5 bases had no gene match. In germline, CDR1 is SGHRS, CDR2 YFSETQ. The CDR3 loop is CASSLSGGALNEQFF. CDR3 coding DNA: TGCGCCAGCAGCTTGAGCGGGGGGGCCTTAAATGAGCAGTTCTTC.

This chain links TRBV18 with TRBJ1-5, with D maybe TRBD1 (6 bases). With 0 bases removed from V and 6 bases from J, the gap between germline ends came to 12 bases. There are 15 residues in the CDR3. Germline V gene data show CDR1 as KGHSH and CDR2 as LQKENI. The CDR3 is CASSPPGRGGQPQHF. CDR3 nucleotides: TGTGCCAGCTCACCACCGGGCAGGGGAGGTCAGCCCCAGCATTTT.

This clonotype was seen only a few times. The V call is TRBV12-1, the J call TRBJ2-7. TRBV12-1 is shown as a pseudogene. The CDR3 sequence is 12 residues long. CDR3 DNA: TGTGCCAGCAGCTTGGTTCATGCCGAGCAGTACGTC. It codes for CASSLVHAEQYV.

A few counts support this clonotype. The chain carries TRBV7-3 and TRBJ1-2; D is possibly TRBD1 (5 bases). Trimming pared 8 bases from V and 2 bases from J, leaving 12 bases between. This CDR3 region has 13 residues. Germline-derived CDR1 and CDR2 are SGHTA and FQGTGA. The CDR3: CASAMGGNYGYTF. As DNA, the CDR3 is TGTGCCAGCGCCATGGGGGGGAACTATGGCTACACCTTC.

The table lists this clonotype with a few counts. J is TRBJ2-2 and V is TRBV10-3; D may correspond to TRBD1 or TRBD2 (5 bases each). CDR1 is ENHRY and CDR2 is SYGVKD in the germline V gene. This CDR3 contains 17 residues. The germline V and J ends were trimmed by 4 bases and 3 bases, with 18 bases remaining between them. The DNA for the CDR3 is TGTGCCATCAGTGCACCACGAGGGGCGTCAGACACCGGGGAGCTGTTTTTT. Residues: CAISAPRGASDTGELFF.

V is TRBV24-1 and J is TRBJ2-5; 8 nucleotides align to TRBD2. Germline CDR1 reads KGHDR; CDR2 reads SFDVKD. The CDR3 sequence is 15 residues long. The ends lost 5 bases at V and 11 bases at J; junction bases unmatched: 15. This chain's CDR3 is CATSVRGGRGLSQYF. The CDR3 nucleotides are TGTGCCACCAGTGTTCGGGGGGGCCGAGGGCTTTCACAGTACTTC.

The CDR3 reads CASSFGTSTEAFF. The DNA of the CDR3 is TGCGCCAGCAGCTTCGGGACATCCACTGAAGCTTTCTTT. The rearrangement uses TRBV5-1 and TRBJ1-1; possible D gene TRBD1, 6 bases. This CDR3 comprises 13 residues. Trimming removed 2 bases from V and 4 bases from J, with 9 bases in between. CDR1 and CDR2 from the germline V gene are SGHRS and YFSETQ.

The gene calls are TRBV4-3 and TRBJ2-7; D is perhaps TRBD2 (5 bases). Germline V lookup: CDR1 LGHNA, CDR2 YSLEER. Trimming cost V 4 bases and J 3 bases, with 13 bases left between them. This CDR3 has 14 amino acids. Here the CDR3 DNA reads TGCGCCAGCAGCCCGAGCCCGGGGATCTACGAGCAGTACTTC. It codes for CASSPSPGIYEQYF.

The V gene is TRBV4-3, the J gene TRBJ1-2, with D tentatively TRBD1 (5 bases). Deletions cut 4 bases from V and 7 bases from J, with 19 bases between. Per the germline V gene, CDR1 is LGHNA and CDR2 is YSLEER. The CDR3 sequence is 15 residues long. In DNA form, the CDR3 reads TGCGCCAGCAGCCGGGACCGGGTACAGTCGGGTGGCTACACCTTC. Amino acid sequence: CASSRDRVQSGGYTF.

This clonotype was seen a few times. This chain joins TRBV7-2 and TRBJ2-1; 8 bases map to TRBD1. The CDR3 runs to 14 residues. The junction had 4 bases not matched to a gene; V was cut back by 3 bases and J by 6 bases. Germline CDR1 and CDR2: SGHTA and FQGNSA. The DNA for the CDR3 is TGTGCCAGCAGCTTGGACAGGGACCGCAATGAGCAGTTCTTC. As protein: CASSLDRDRNEQFF.

The chain couples TRBV20-1 to TRBJ2-3; D is possibly TRBD2 (6 bases). V dropped 3 bases and J dropped 6 bases, with 19 bases sitting between them. CDR1 DFQATT and CDR2 SNEGSKA come from the germline V gene (reference sequence). This CDR3 comprises 15 residues. CDR3 in amino acids: CSASGKGEEGDTQYF. DNA for the CDR3: TGCAGTGCTAGCGGGAAAGGGGAGGAGGGCGATACGCAGTATTTT.

This clonotype was seen repeatedly, ten times or more. The CDR3 region is CASSQEAGYTF. The CDR3 DNA reads as TGTGCCAGCAGCCAAGAAGCAGGCTACACCTTC. The rearrangement links TRBV4-2 to TRBJ1-2; the D is unclear. The CDR3 contains 11 residues. Germline CDR1 is LGHNA and CDR2 is YNFKEQ. The V end was cut by 0 bases, the J end by 8 bases, with 4 bases between.

This clonotype has more than one count but fewer than ten. The rearrangement joins TRBV4-3 to TRBJ2-1; D is unclear. V lost 1 base and J 0 bases, leaving 16 bases between the germline ends. The germline CDR1 and CDR2 sequences are LGHNA and YSLEER. CDR3 size: 18 residues. The CDR3 region has the DNA TGCGCCAGCAGCCAAGGCCCCGCCGGCCTGAGCTCCTACAATGAGCAGTTCTTC. It specifies CASSQGPAGLSSYNEQFF.